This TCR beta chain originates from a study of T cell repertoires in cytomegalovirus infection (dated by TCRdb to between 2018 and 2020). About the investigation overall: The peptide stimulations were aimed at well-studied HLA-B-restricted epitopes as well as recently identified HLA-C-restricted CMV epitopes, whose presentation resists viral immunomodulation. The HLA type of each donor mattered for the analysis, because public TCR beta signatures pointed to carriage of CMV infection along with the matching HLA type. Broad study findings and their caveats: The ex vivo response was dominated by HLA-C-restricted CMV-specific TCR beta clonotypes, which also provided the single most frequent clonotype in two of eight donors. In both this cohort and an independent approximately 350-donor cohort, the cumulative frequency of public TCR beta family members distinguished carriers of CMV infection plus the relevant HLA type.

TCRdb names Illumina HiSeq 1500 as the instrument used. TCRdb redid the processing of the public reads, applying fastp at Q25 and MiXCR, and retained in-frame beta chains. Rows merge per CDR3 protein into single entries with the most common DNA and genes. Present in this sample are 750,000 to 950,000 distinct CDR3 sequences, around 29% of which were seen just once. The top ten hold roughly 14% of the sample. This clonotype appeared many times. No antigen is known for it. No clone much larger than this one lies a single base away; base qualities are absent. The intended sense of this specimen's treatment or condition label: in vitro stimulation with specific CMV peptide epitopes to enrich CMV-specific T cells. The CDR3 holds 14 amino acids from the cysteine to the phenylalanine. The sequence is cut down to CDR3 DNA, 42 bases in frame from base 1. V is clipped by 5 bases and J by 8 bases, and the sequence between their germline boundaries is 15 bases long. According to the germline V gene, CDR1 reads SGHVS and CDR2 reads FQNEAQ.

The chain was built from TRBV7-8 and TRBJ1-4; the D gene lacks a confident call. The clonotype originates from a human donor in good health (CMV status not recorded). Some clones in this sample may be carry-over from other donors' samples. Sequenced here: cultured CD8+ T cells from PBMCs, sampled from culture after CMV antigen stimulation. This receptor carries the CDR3 CASSPLLSGEKLFF. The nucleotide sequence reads TGTGCCAGCAGCCCCCTCTTATCCGGGGAAAAACTGTTTTTT.